This T cell receptor (beta chain) emerged from a study of spatial heterogeneity in lung cancer. This clonotype was recorded at least ten times. One entry per CDR3 protein, called by TCRdb with MiXCR from the 5' RACE reads. The sample has roughly 32,000 distinct CDR3 sequences; less than 11% are singletons. This CDR3 contains 14 residues. The V gene lost 3 bases and the J gene lost 4 bases, with 9 bases spanning the gap. As for time point: blood at routine non-recurrence follow-up after resection. In each case, whole RNA from tumor, nontumor lung or frozen PBMC was sequenced unsorted. The sequence was collected from a female donor with early-stage non-small cell lung cancer. The chain joins TRBV12-3 or TRBV12-4 to TRBJ1-4, with unresolved D. This specimen was PBMCs, taken at follow-up. This CDR3 reads CASSFGSDNEKLFF. The CDR3, as DNA: TGTGCCAGCAGTTTCGGCAGTGATAATGAAAAACTGTTTTTT.